This is a list of T cell receptor beta chains from one sample in a study of control samples from healthy donors and cancer patients. Measured with immunoSEQ multiplex PCR; TCRdb has only the in-frame clones, and not every one. This sample yields about 51,000 clones, of which about nine tenths are seen a single time; roughly 1.5% belongs to the top ten. The sample comprised PBMCs. Every receptor here comes from a man aged 40-49 years with colorectal cancer. CDR3s include the opening cysteine and the closing phenylalanine or tryptophan. Each record gives: J gene, clone size, D gene, V gene, CDR3 protein, CDR3 DNA. D genes are given only for firm matches. Not all rows give a size; the values are once, few, many and, for expanded clones, a class.

j_call: TRBJ1-1
clone_size: NA
d_call: NA
v_call: TRBV12-3/TRBV12-4
cdr3_aa: CASSLPGVAFF
cdr3_nt: TGTGCCAGCAGTCTCCCCGGGGTAGCTTTCTTT

j_call: TRBJ2-1
clone_size: NA
d_call: NA
v_call: TRBV19
cdr3_aa: CACGSGARNEQFF
cdr3_nt: TGTGCCTGCGGGTCAGGGGCCCGCAATGAGCAGTTCTTC

j_call: TRBJ2-1
clone_size: NA
d_call: NA
v_call: TRBV27
cdr3_aa: CASSFLARTAQFF
cdr3_nt: TGTGCCAGCAGTTTTTTGGCTCGGACAGCTCAGTTCTTC

j_call: TRBJ1-1
clone_size: NA
d_call: NA
v_call: TRBV11-2
cdr3_aa: CASSQKTRINTEAFF
cdr3_nt: TGTGCCAGCAGCCAGAAGACACGGATTAACACTGAAGCTTTCTTT

j_call: TRBJ2-2
clone_size: NA
d_call: NA
v_call: TRBV9
cdr3_aa: CASTPGAAGELFF
cdr3_nt: TGTGCCAGCACCCCGGGAGCGGCCGGGGAGCTGTTTTTT

j_call: TRBJ1-2
clone_size: NA
d_call: NA
v_call: TRBV6-2/TRBV6-3
cdr3_aa: CASSQTPEGSGYTF
cdr3_nt: TGTGCCAGCAGCCAGACCCCCGAGGGGTCTGGCTACACCTTC

j_call: TRBJ1-2
clone_size: once
d_call: NA
v_call: TRBV14
cdr3_aa: CASSRSSRANYGYTF
cdr3_nt: TGTGCCAGCAGCCGCTCGAGCCGGGCGAACTATGGCTACACCTTC

j_call: TRBJ2-7
clone_size: NA
d_call: TRBD1
v_call: TRBV12-3/TRBV12-4
cdr3_aa: CASPHRGHEQYF
cdr3_nt: TGTGCCAGTCCTCACAGGGGCCACGAGCAGTACTTC

j_call: TRBJ2-1
clone_size: NA
d_call: TRBD2
v_call: TRBV11-2
cdr3_aa: CASSSLASGRWNEQFF
cdr3_nt: TGTGCCAGCAGCTCCCTCGCTAGCGGGAGGTGGAATGAGCAGTTCTTC

j_call: TRBJ2-5
clone_size: NA
d_call: TRBD2
v_call: TRBV10-3
cdr3_aa: CAISVLAGETQYF
cdr3_nt: TGTGCCATCAGTGTGCTAGCGGGAGAAACCCAGTACTTC

j_call: TRBJ1-2
clone_size: NA
d_call: NA
v_call: TRBV6-5
cdr3_aa: CASSPPAGSYGYTF
cdr3_nt: TGTGCCAGCAGCCCGCCGGCGGGGAGCTATGGCTACACCTTC

j_call: TRBJ1-3
clone_size: NA
d_call: NA
v_call: TRBV4-1
cdr3_aa: CASSSTRFGNTIYF
cdr3_nt: TGCGCCAGCAGCTCCACCCGGTTTGGAAACACCATATATTTT

j_call: TRBJ2-6
clone_size: once
d_call: NA
v_call: TRBV19
cdr3_aa: CASSINTGANVLTF
cdr3_nt: TGTGCCAGTAGTATTAATACTGGGGCCAACGTCCTGACTTTC

j_call: TRBJ2-3
clone_size: NA
d_call: NA
v_call: TRBV10-3
cdr3_aa: CAISESVTQYF
cdr3_nt: TGTGCCATCAGTGAGTCCGTTACGCAGTATTTT

j_call: TRBJ2-5
clone_size: few
d_call: NA
v_call: TRBV2
cdr3_aa: CASSELAGRLSETQYF
cdr3_nt: TGTGCCAGCAGTGAGTTGGCAGGGCGGCTCAGTGAGACCCAGTACTTC

j_call: TRBJ1-5
clone_size: NA
d_call: NA
v_call: TRBV5-1
cdr3_aa: CASSLGGGQPQHF
cdr3_nt: TGCGCCAGCAGCTTGGGTGGGGGTCAGCCCCAGCATTTT

j_call: TRBJ2-3
clone_size: NA
d_call: TRBD2
v_call: TRBV5-6
cdr3_aa: CASSLTSGRADTQYF
cdr3_nt: TGTGCCAGCAGCTTGACTAGCGGGAGGGCAGATACGCAGTATTTT

j_call: TRBJ2-7
clone_size: NA
d_call: TRBD2
v_call: TRBV27
cdr3_aa: CASTRFGGERFLDSYEQYF
cdr3_nt: TGTGCCAGCACACGGTTTGGGGGGGAACGGTTCCTAGATTCCTACGAGCAGTACTTC

j_call: TRBJ1-2
clone_size: NA
d_call: NA
v_call: TRBV5-1
cdr3_aa: CASSLGDNYGYTF
cdr3_nt: TGCGCCAGCAGCTTGGGTGATAACTATGGCTACACCTTC

j_call: TRBJ1-5
clone_size: NA
d_call: NA
v_call: TRBV12-3/TRBV12-4
cdr3_aa: CASSLATTQPQHF
cdr3_nt: TGTGCCAGCAGTTTAGCTACGACACAGCCCCAGCATTTT

j_call: TRBJ2-3
clone_size: NA
d_call: NA
v_call: TRBV5-4
cdr3_aa: CASSYRSGITDTQYF
cdr3_nt: TGTGCCAGCAGCTATCGTTCCGGGATCACAGATACGCAGTATTTT

j_call: TRBJ1-2
clone_size: NA
d_call: NA
v_call: TRBV7-9
cdr3_aa: CASSLYRAYGYTF
cdr3_nt: TGTGCCAGCAGCTTATACAGGGCCTATGGCTACACCTTC

j_call: TRBJ1-6
clone_size: once
d_call: TRBD1
v_call: TRBV5-6
cdr3_aa: CASNNRGTGFSPLHF
cdr3_nt: TGTGCCAGCAACAATAGAGGGACAGGGTTCTCACCCCTCCACTTT

j_call: TRBJ2-1
clone_size: NA
d_call: NA
v_call: TRBV5-6
cdr3_aa: CASSPPGIYSYNEQFF
cdr3_nt: TGTGCCAGCAGCCCTCCCGGGATCTACTCCTACAATGAGCAGTTCTTC

j_call: TRBJ2-5
clone_size: NA
d_call: NA
v_call: TRBV7-9
cdr3_aa: CASRLDSQETQYF
cdr3_nt: TGTGCCAGCAGACTTGACAGCCAAGAGACCCAGTACTTC